A single sample gave rise to the 32 T cell receptor beta chains below, sequenced in a study of T-cell reconstitution after alpha-beta-depleted transplantation in children. Unique molecular identifiers were built into the TCRbeta library. TCRdb reprocessed the PCR reads via MiXCR and lists one record per CDR3 protein. The table records around 450,000 distinct CDR3 sequences, more than 9% of them present only once. The sample was PBMCs, taken before TCRalphabeta/CD19-depleted stem cell transplant. These receptors came from a child aged 2 to 10 with inherited bone marrow failure, due to receive a stem cell transplant.

This clonotype was counted at least ten times. V gene TRBV14 combines with J gene TRBJ1-6, with D tentatively TRBD1 (5 bases). This CDR3 spans 14 amino acids. From germline, CDR1 is SGHDN and CDR2 FVKESK. The ends were cut back, 3 bases at V and 8 bases at J, with 11 bases in the middle. For the CDR3, the DNA is TGTGCCAGCAGCCATCAGGGCCAAGATTCACCCCTCCACTTT. This sequence encodes CASSHQGQDSPLHF. Together with reference TRBV14 and TRBJ1-6, the CDR3 gives the full variable domain: EAGVTQFPSHSVIEKGQTVTLRCDPISGHDNLYWYRRVMGKEIKFLLHFVKESKQDESGMPNNRFLAERTGGTYSTLKVQPAELEDSGVYFCASSHQGQDSPLHFGNGTRLTVT.

Only a few counts were recorded for this clonotype. V is TRBV5-1 and J is TRBJ2-6; tentative D call: TRBD1 (5 bases). The V and J ends lost 6 bases and 2 bases respectively, with 6 bases between them. The CDR3 contains 13 residues. The germline gives CDR1 SGHRS, CDR2 YFSETQ. The CDR3 protein is CASTDTGANVLTF. The CDR3 DNA is TGCGCCAGCACGGACACTGGGGCCAACGTCCTGACTTTC.

Many counts were recorded for this clonotype. This sequence joins TRBV10-2 and TRBJ1-1, with TRBD1 matching 8 bases. Germline assignment: CDR1 WSHSY and CDR2 SAAADI. The V gene end was trimmed by 4 bases and the J gene end by 5 bases; junction bases not matched to a gene: 3. The CDR3 is made up of 13 amino acids. CDR3 nucleotide sequence: TGCGCCAGCAGTGGTGGGGACAGGACTGAAGCTTTCTTT. As protein: CASSGGDRTEAFF.

This clonotype has a single count. This may come from a read error, since a much larger clone is one base off. The gene calls are TRBV20-1 and TRBJ2-7; D is uncertain. CDR1 is DFQATT and CDR2 is SNEGSKA in the germline V gene (reference sequence). The CDR3 has 14 amino acids. The CDR3 is CSARGMESSYEPYF. The CDR3 coding sequence is TGCAGTGCTAGGGGGATGGAGAGCTCCTACGAGCCGTACTTC.

CDR3 sequence: CSAAGTGITGNTIYF. The CDR3 region has the DNA TGCAGTGCGGCCGGGACAGGGATTACCGGAAACACCATATATTTT. This chain joins TRBV20-1 and TRBJ1-3; 9 bases match TRBD1. V was pared by 6 bases and J by 4 bases, with 10 bases of the junction left unmatched. CDR1 and CDR2 from the germline V gene are DFQATT and SNEGSKA (reference sequence). CDR3 length equals 15 residues.

This clonotype was detected a few times. The rearrangement joins TRBV27 to TRBJ2-3; D ambiguous. The length of the CDR3 is 14 residues. Germline V gives CDR1 MNHEY, CDR2 SMNVEV (reference sequence). Trimming pared 5 bases from V and 3 bases from J, leaving 12 bases between. The CDR3 DNA is TGTGCCAGCAGTGAAAATTATGGGACAGATACGCAGTATTTT. Translating it yields CASSENYGTDTQYF.

This clonotype came up many times. The rearrangement joins TRBV3-1 to TRBJ2-7, with 8 bases identical to TRBD2. CDR1 and CDR2 (germline): LGHDT, YNNKEL (reference sequence). CDR3 length equals 15 residues. V was clipped by 1 base and J by 4 bases; unmatched bases: 6. CDR3 protein: CASSQGQRERYEQYF. The CDR3 region has the DNA TGTGCCAGCAGCCAAGGGCAGCGGGAGCGGTACGAGCAGTACTTC.

This clonotype was seen ten or more times. This chain joins TRBV27 and TRBJ2-7; a weak D match, TRBD2 (5 bases). The germline V gene has CDR1 MNHEY and CDR2 SMNVEV (reference sequence). Trimming shortened V by 5 bases and J by 0 bases, and 14 bases separated the two germline ends. The CDR3 contains 15 residues. CDR3 DNA: TGTGCCAGCAGTCCCCATGAGCGGAACTCCTACGAGCAGTACTTC. This sequence encodes CASSPHERNSYEQYF.

This clonotype was seen a few times. The J gene is TRBJ1-6, the V gene TRBV7-2; D perhaps matches TRBD1 (5 bases). The CDR3 covers 14 residues. The germline gives CDR1 SGHTA, CDR2 FQGNSA. Trimming stripped 1 base from V and 9 bases from J, with 10 bases between. CDR3 nucleotides: TGTGCCAGCAGCTTAGGAGGGGTTCGTTCACCCCTCCACTTT. Its translation: CASSLGGVRSPLHF. The full variable domain, with the rest looked up from reference TRBV7-2 and TRBJ1-6, is GAGVSQSPSNKVTEKGKDVELRCDPISGHTALYWYRQSLGQGLEFLIYFQGNSAPDKSGLPSDRFSAERTGGSVSTLTIQRTQQEDSAVYLCASSLGGVRSPLHFGNGTRLTVT.

In this sample, this clonotype turned up many times. The chain has TRBV4-1 and TRBJ2-1; D unresolved. The ends were cut back, 5 bases at V and 9 bases at J, with 14 bases in the middle. CDR3 length equals 13 residues. Germline CDR1 reads MGHRA; CDR2 reads YSYEKL. DNA for the CDR3: TGCGCCAGCAGCTCCGTTCCCGCGTCTGAGCAGTTCTTC. This translates into CASSSVPASEQFF.

In this sample, this clonotype turned up many times. The V and J genes are TRBV19 and TRBJ1-2, with D tentatively TRBD1 (6 bases). Trimming removed 3 bases from V and 7 bases from J, with 12 bases in between. This CDR3 region has 13 residues. Germline V lookup: CDR1 LNHDA, CDR2 SQIVND (reference sequence). The CDR3 DNA follows: TGTGCCAGTAGTATTGCAGCAGGGGCTGGCTACACCTTC. This sequence encodes CASSIAAGAGYTF.

Many counts were recorded for this clonotype. The chain joins TRBV12-3 or TRBV12-4 to TRBJ2-7; 12 bases agree with TRBD2. The junction had 6 bases not matched to a gene; V was cut back by 7 bases and J by 5 bases. The CDR3 covers 14 residues. The CDR3 loop is CASNFGLAGHEQYF. CDR3 DNA sequence: TGTGCCAGCAATTTCGGACTAGCGGGGCACGAGCAGTACTTC.

This clonotype was counted ten times or more. The rearrangement uses TRBV4-1 and TRBJ2-5; unclear D gene. The CDR3 consists of 14 residues. Trimming took off 3 bases at V and 5 bases at J, with 13 bases between the two ends. Germline V gives CDR1 MGHRA, CDR2 YSYEKL. CDR3 in amino acids: CASSHGPGGETQYF. The CDR3 bases are TGCGCCAGCAGCCACGGACCAGGTGGGGAGACCCAGTACTTC.

DNA for the CDR3: TGCAGCGTGGACAGGGAAGGCATTCAGTACTTC. It yields the protein CSVDREGIQYF. This chain connects TRBV29-1 to TRBJ2-4; 8 nucleotides line up with TRBD1. V lost 6 bases and J lost 9; bases outside the gene matches: 4. The CDR3 covers 11 residues. CDR1 and CDR2 (germline): SQVTM, ANQGSEA.

This clonotype was picked up a small number of times. The genes are TRBV5-5 and TRBJ2-1, with 8 bases matching TRBD2. CDR1 is SGHKS, CDR2 YYEKEE, per germline (reference sequence). CDR3 length: 15 amino acids. V gave up 1 base and J gave up 6 bases; unmatched junction bases: 6. The CDR3 DNA reads as TGTGCCAGCAGCTTGCTGGCTAGCGGGCGCAATGAGCAGTTCTTC. Translating it yields CASSLLASGRNEQFF.

This chain connects TRBV12-3 or TRBV12-4 to TRBJ2-7; D may be TRBD2 (5 bases). The ends were cut back, 3 bases at V and 9 bases at J, with 15 bases in the middle. The CDR3 length is 13 residues. The CDR3 protein is CASSFWGFGVQYF. For the CDR3, the DNA is TGTGCCAGCAGTTTTTGGGGATTCGGGGTGCAGTACTTC.

This clonotype was observed a single time. The rearrangement uses TRBV19 and TRBJ2-2; D may be TRBD1 or TRBD2 (5 bases each). The CDR3 totals 14 residues. Looked up from germline, CDR1 is LNHDA and CDR2 is SQIVND (reference sequence). Trimming left V 3 bases short and J 0 bases short, with 5 bases between. The chain's CDR3 is CASSMGPNTGELFF. The CDR3 DNA reads as TGTGCCAGTAGTATGGGACCGAACACCGGGGAGCTGTTTTTT.

This clonotype appeared a few times. The chain has TRBV4-3 and TRBJ2-2; D is unresolved. The V end lost 0 bases, the J end lost 5 bases, and 13 bases lay between the germline ends. Germline V gives CDR1 LGHNA, CDR2 YSLEER. This CDR3 spans 16 amino acids. CDR3 coding DNA: TGCGCCAGCAGCCAAGATCGACGCAGGTCAACCGGGGAGCTGTTTTTT. It translates to CASSQDRRRSTGELFF.

With respect to this clonotype: This may come from a read error, since a much larger clone is one base off. The chain links TRBV4-1 to TRBJ2-2; D assignment may be TRBD1 or TRBD2 (5 bases each). Germline-derived CDR1 and CDR2 are MGHRA and YSYEKL. The CDR3 has 19 residues. V lost 4 bases to trimming and J lost 4 bases, with 25 bases between them. The CDR3 coding sequence is TGCGCCAGCAGCCCCCATGTGGGGCTAGCCCGAAGGTTCACCGGGGAGCTGTTTTTT. Translation gives CASSPHVGLARRFTGELFF.

The chain is built from TRBV11-2 and TRBJ2-7; 7 nucleotides line up with TRBD2. CDR1 is SGHAT, CDR2 FQNNGV, per germline. With 5 bases clipped from V and 10 bases from J, the junction kept 14 bases outside the gene matches. The CDR3 covers 14 residues. The DNA for the CDR3 is TGTGCCAGCAGCGCAGGACTAGACCTTGTCGGTCAGTACTTC. Residues: CASSAGLDLVGQYF.

This clonotype has ten or more counts. The rearrangement uses TRBV2 and TRBJ2-5; either TRBD1 or TRBD2 may fit D (5 bases each). This CDR3 region has 16 residues. Germline CDR1 and CDR2: SNHLY and FYNNEI. Trimming cost V 2 bases and J 3 bases, with 16 bases left between them. CDR3 region: CASSEWDLREEETQYF. The DNA of the CDR3 is TGTGCCAGCAGTGAATGGGACCTCAGGGAAGAAGAGACCCAGTACTTC.

This clonotype was seen at least ten times. V and J are TRBV5-8 and TRBJ2-3; 14 positions match TRBD2. V was clipped by 4 bases and J by 4 bases; unmatched bases: 8. Germline values: CDR1 SGHTS, CDR2 YDEGEE. The CDR3 spans 17 residues. The CDR3 region has the DNA TGTGCCAGCAGCCCTACGGGACTAGCGGGAGTTGCAGATACGCAGTATTTT. Translated, it gives CASSPTGLAGVADTQYF.

In this sample, this clonotype turned up many times. The chain has TRBV11-2 and TRBJ2-2; D is possibly TRBD1 or TRBD2 (5 bases each). Trimming took 5 bases from V and 5 from J, leaving 27 bases between them. CDR1 is SGHAT, CDR2 FQNNGV, per germline. This CDR3 spans 19 amino acids. As DNA, the CDR3 is TGTGCCAGCAGCCCATATGCCCTAGCTGGAAGCTGGGGGACCGGGGAGCTGTTTTTT. Translation gives CASSPYALAGSWGTGELFF.

The chain links TRBV20-1 to TRBJ2-4, with D tentatively TRBD1 (5 bases). Trimming removed 3 bases at V and 2 bases at J, with 11 bases between. CDR3 length: 14 residues. Germline V gene lookup returns CDR1 DFQATT and CDR2 SNEGSKA (reference sequence). CDR3 region: CSASTQGTKNIQYF. DNA for the CDR3: TGCAGTGCTAGTACTCAGGGAACCAAAAACATTCAGTACTTC.

J is TRBJ2-2 and V is TRBV4-3, with 7 bases that match TRBD2. Germline V lookup: CDR1 LGHNA, CDR2 YSLEER. The CDR3 consists of 17 residues. The trim removed 2 bases at V and 8 bases at J, leaving 14 bases unmatched. The CDR3 reads CASSQNYGRTQRGELFF. The CDR3 DNA is TGCGCCAGCAGCCAAAATTACGGGAGGACGCAAAGGGGGGAGCTGTTTTTT.

In its sample, this clonotype was seen many times. The chain joins TRBV30 to TRBJ2-7; D might be TRBD1 (5 bases). The V gene's germline CDR1 is GTSNPN and CDR2 SVGIG (reference sequence). V dropped 0 bases and J dropped 4 bases, with 10 bases sitting between them. The CDR3 sequence is 13 residues long. Written as DNA, the CDR3 is TGTGCCTGGAGTGTACGCGACAGTTACGAGCAGTACTTC. As protein: CAWSVRDSYEQYF.

This clonotype has at least ten counts. This rearrangement joins TRBV13 to TRBJ2-1; D gene uncertain. The CDR3 runs to 17 residues. From germline, CDR1 is PRHDT and CDR2 FYEKMQ (reference sequence). V shed 5 bases and J shed 0 bases, with 17 bases lying between them. CDR3 residues: CASSAQPGASSYNEQFF. CDR3 bases: TGTGCCAGCAGCGCCCAACCGGGCGCCAGCTCCTACAATGAGCAGTTCTTC.

This clonotype occurred many times. The rearrangement links TRBV27 to TRBJ2-3; TRBD1 matches 9 bases. This CDR3 contains 18 residues. Germline CDR1 reads MNHEY; CDR2 reads SMNVEV (reference sequence). With 3 bases clipped from V and 0 bases from J, the junction kept 10 bases outside the gene matches. CDR3 nucleotides: TGTGCCAGCAGTTTTTCAACCTACAGGGGGCGGAGCACAGATACGCAGTATTTT. The encoded protein is CASSFSTYRGRSTDTQYF.

V is TRBV28 and J is TRBJ2-1, with TRBD2 matching over 8 bases. There are 13 residues in the CDR3. J gave up 6 bases and V 6 bases, and 4 bases lay outside the gene matches. Per the germline V gene, CDR1 is MDHEN and CDR2 is SYDVKM. The CDR3 DNA reads TGTGCCAGCAGCGGCGGGAGGTTCAATGAGCAGTTCTTC. This translates into CASSGGRFNEQFF. Drawing the rest from reference TRBV28 and TRBJ2-1, the complete variable domain is DVKVTQSSRYLVKRTGEKVFLECVQDMDHENMFWYRQDPGLGLRLIYFSYDVKMKEKGDIPEGYSVSREKKERFSLILESASTNQTSMYLCASSGGRFNEQFFGPGTRLTVL.

This clonotype has a count of ten or more. This rearrangement joins TRBV10-3 to TRBJ2-3, with D maybe TRBD2 (5 bases). Trimming pared 3 bases from V and 4 bases from J, leaving 17 bases between. The CDR3 has 16 amino acids. Per germline, CDR1 ENHRY and CDR2 SYGVKD. The CDR3, as DNA: TGTGCCATCAGTGACCCCAGGACTGGCGAGCCAGATACGCAGTATTTT. Amino acid sequence: CAISDPRTGEPDTQYF.

This clonotype was counted ten times or more. The chain links TRBV12-3 or TRBV12-4 to TRBJ2-3; TRBD2 aligns across 8 bases. V gave up 2 bases and J gave up 4 bases; unmatched junction bases: 5. The CDR3 totals 15 residues. In nucleotides, the CDR3 is TGTGCCAGCAGTTTATCCGCGGGAGGCTCAGATACGCAGTATTTT. Translation gives CASSLSAGGSDTQYF.

The V and J genes are TRBV5-4 and TRBJ1-2; tentative D call: TRBD1 (5 bases). This CDR3 has 14 residues. Germline CDR1 and CDR2: SGHNT and YYREEE (reference sequence). The germline V and J ends were trimmed by 4 bases and 7 bases, with 17 bases remaining between them. CDR3 sequence reads: CASSRADTSSGYTF. The CDR3 coding sequence is TGTGCCAGCAGCCGGGCGGACACCAGTAGTGGCTACACCTTC. Full variable domain (outside the CDR3, taken from reference TRBV5-4 and TRBJ1-2): ETGVTQSPTHLIKTRGQQVTLRCSSQSGHNTVSWYQQALGQGPQFIFQYYREEENGRGNFPPRFSGLQFPNYSSELNVNALELDDSALYLCASSRADTSSGYTFGSGTRLTVV.